This T cell receptor (beta chain) was retrieved from a study of T-cell memory formation after mild COVID-19. Turning to the study itself: Clustering of TCRs was largely donor specific. Study observations and caveats: Most CD4+ clones that shrank were in CM and EM, while CD8+ ones turned up in EMRA.

The germline V gene has CDR1 SGHTA and CDR2 FQGNSA. The CDR3 has 14 amino acids. V was trimmed by 4 bases and J by 3 bases, leaving 12 bases between them. Notes on this clonotype: Its antigen is unknown.

Libraries for TCRalpha and TCRbeta carried sample barcodes and unique molecular identifiers via 5'RACE. TCRdb re-analysed the 5' RACE reads in MiXCR, keeping a single row per CDR3 protein. The profile shows around 300,000 distinct CDR3 sequences, just under 20% of them singletons. This chain joins TRBV7-2 and TRBJ1-2; tentative D call: TRBD1 (6 bases). The TCR originated in a man between 18 and 29 years old who had mild COVID-19 (a few samples of this study predate the infection). Cell type and time point are not known. Sequenced sample: PBMCs or a T cell subset sorted from them (not recorded which). The CDR3 nucleotides are TGTGCCAGCAGCTCAGGAACAGGGCACTATGGCTACACCTTC. Residues: CASSSGTGHYGYTF.